A single sample gave rise to the 27 T cell receptor beta chains below, sequenced in a study of OX40 agonist ivuxolimab in advanced cancers. TCRdb's table, derived via immunoSEQ multiplex PCR, lists solely in-frame clones and lacks some. The repertoire holds some 63,000 clones, more than 75% seen once, with around 5% in the top ten. Specimen: CD4+ or CD8+ T cells sorted from blood, collected in a trial of the OX40 agonist ivuxolimab. The source of these receptors is an adult with an advanced solid tumor such as melanoma, head and neck, liver or kidney cancer.

The chain employs TRBV5-6 and TRBJ1-6; maybe TRBD1 (5 bases). Germline V gives CDR1 SGHDT, CDR2 YYEEEE. V dropped 4 bases and J dropped 9 bases, with 23 bases sitting between them. CDR3 length equals 17 residues. CDR3 in amino acids: CASSHAAFGAGGSPLHF. The CDR3 DNA sequence: TGTGCCAGCAGCCACGCAGCTTTCGGGGCGGGTGGTTCACCCCTCCACTTT.

This clone was seen more than once but under ten times. This chain links TRBV7-9 with TRBJ2-3, with 11 positions matching TRBD2. Germline V gives CDR1 SEHNR, CDR2 FQNEAQ (reference sequence). The ends lost 6 bases at V and 0 bases at J; junction bases unmatched: 11. CDR3 length equals 18 residues. CDR3 bases: TGTGCCAGCAGGGGGGGGACTAGCGGTGACTATAGCACAGATACGCAGTATTTT. Its translation: CASRGGTSGDYSTDTQYF.

The J gene is TRBJ1-4, the V gene TRBV19, with TRBD1 matching 7 bases. Germline V gives CDR1 LNHDA, CDR2 SQIVND (reference sequence). This CDR3 is built from 14 residues. V was clipped by 3 bases and J by 8 bases; unmatched bases: 6. Written as DNA, the CDR3 is TGTGCCAGTAGTATTTCCGGGACAGTCGAAAAACTGTTTTTT. It codes for CASSISGTVEKLFF. Looking up the rest from reference TRBV19 and TRBJ1-4 gives the full variable domain: DGGITQSPKYLFRKEGQNVTLSCEQNLNHDAMYWYRQDPGQGLRLIYYSQIVNDFQKGDIAEGYSVSREKKESFPLTVTSAQKNPTAFYLCASSISGTVEKLFFGSGTQLSVL.

This clone was detected a few times. The CDR3 nucleotides are TGTGCCAGCAGTTACTCGGGCGGTACTGAAGCTTTCTTT. Translated: CASSYSGGTEAFF. The rearrangement uses TRBV6-6 and TRBJ1-1; D uncertain. Germline values: CDR1 MNHNY, CDR2 SVGAGI (reference sequence). Trimming left V 0 bases short and J 5 bases short, with 7 bases between. This CDR3 spans 13 amino acids.

The genes are TRBV6-5 and TRBJ1-4, with TRBD1 matching over 8 bases. Germline values: CDR1 MNHEY, CDR2 SVGAGI. The junction had 7 bases not matched to a gene; V was cut back by 5 bases and J by 8 bases. The CDR3 totals 14 residues. In DNA, the CDR3 is TGTGCCAGCAGTCCGTACAGGGGGAACGAAAAACTGTTTTTT. This sequence encodes CASSPYRGNEKLFF.

The J gene is TRBJ2-2, the V gene TRBV7-9; no clear D. Germline V gene data show CDR1 as SEHNR and CDR2 as FQNEAQ (reference sequence). Trimming left V 1 base short and J 6 bases short, with 6 bases between. The CDR3 length is 13 residues. CDR3 in DNA: TGTGCCAGCAGCTTAGGGCAGGCCGGGGAGCTGTTTTTT. Its translation: CASSLGQAGELFF.

V and J are TRBV4-1 and TRBJ2-5, with D possibly TRBD1 on 6 matching bases. Trimming pared 4 bases from V and 4 bases from J, leaving 16 bases between. The CDR3 extends over 15 amino acids. Germline V gene lookup returns CDR1 MGHRA and CDR2 YSYEKL. CDR3 sequence: CASSLVRQGRETQYF. CDR3 DNA sequence: TGCGCCAGCAGCCTAGTTCGGCAGGGGAGAGAGACCCAGTACTTC.

CDR3 amino acids: CASSEARNWDGYTF. DNA of the CDR3: TGTGCCAGCAGTGAAGCAAGAAATTGGGATGGCTACACCTTC. The chain uses TRBV2 and TRBJ1-2; D uncertain. Germline values: CDR1 SNHLY, CDR2 FYNNEI. The length of the CDR3 is 14 residues. V lost 0 bases, J lost 6 bases, and 11 bases lay in between.

The CDR3 is CASRGLEGNTDTQYF. CDR3 bases: TGTGCCAGCCGAGGTTTAGAGGGAAACACAGATACGCAGTATTTT. The chain employs TRBV7-9 and TRBJ2-3; D is possibly TRBD2 (5 bases). Germline V lookup: CDR1 SEHNR, CDR2 FQNEAQ (reference sequence). CDR3 size: 15 residues. Trimming shortened V by 8 bases and J by 2 bases, and 17 bases separated the two germline ends.

The CDR3 DNA follows: TGCAGCGTGGAAAAACCGACAGGGGTCACAGATACGCAGTATTTT. Encoded protein: CSVEKPTGVTDTQYF. This rearrangement joins TRBV29-1 to TRBJ2-3; 8 bases match TRBD1. Trimming removed 6 bases from V and 2 bases from J; junction bases left unmatched: 10. Germline lookup yields CDR1 SQVTM and CDR2 ANQGSEA. This CDR3 is 15 amino acids long.

The chain joins TRBV11-2 to TRBJ2-1; 7 bases agree with TRBD2. The CDR3 sequence is 15 residues long. V dropped 11 bases and J dropped 1; count of bases not matched to a gene: 11. Germline V gene lookup returns CDR1 SGHAT and CDR2 FQNNGV. The chain's CDR3 is CAVGPEAGSYNEQFF. CDR3 bases: TGTGCCGTAGGCCCCGAAGCGGGGTCCTACAATGAGCAGTTCTTC. The variable domain in full, with the rest retrieved from reference TRBV11-2 and TRBJ2-1, is EAGVAQSPRYKIIEKRQSVAFWCNPISGHATLYWYQQILGQGPKLLIQFQNNGVVDDSQLPKDRFSAERLKGVDSTLKIQPAKLEDSAVYLCAVGPEAGSYNEQFFGPGTRLTVL.

The V and J genes are TRBV9 and TRBJ1-1; D gene ambiguous. The germline V gene has CDR1 SGDLS and CDR2 YYNGEE. Between the trimmed V and J ends, which lost 1 base and 0 bases, there was a span of 4 bases. This CDR3 has 13 residues. The CDR3 is CASSVLVNTEAFF. The CDR3 coding sequence is TGTGCCAGCAGCGTACTGGTGAACACTGAAGCTTTCTTT.

This clone appeared a few times. The chain recombines TRBV27 with TRBJ1-2; 7 bases are a match to TRBD1. Germline CDR1 is MNHEY and CDR2 is SMNVEV (reference sequence). CDR3 size: 13 residues. V shed 5 bases and J 8 bases; nucleotides not matched to a gene: 8. The CDR3 region is CASSPRDRGGYTF. CDR3 DNA: TGTGCCAGCAGTCCCCGGGACAGAGGCGGCTACACCTTC.

The gene calls are TRBV30 and TRBJ1-6; TRBD1 aligns across 8 bases. V lost 3 bases to trimming and J lost 9 bases; unmatched junction nucleotides: 10. This CDR3 contains 15 residues. Germline CDR1 GTSNPN, CDR2 SVGIG (reference sequence). CDR3 region: CAWRGLAGTGSPLHF. The CDR3 DNA is TGTGCCTGGAGAGGTCTGGCAGGGACAGGTTCACCCCTCCACTTT. Full variable domain (missing parts from reference TRBV30 and TRBJ1-6): SQTIHQWPATLVQPVGSPLSLECTVEGTSNPNLYWYRQAAGRGLQLLFYSVGIGQISSEVPQNLSASRPQDRQFILSSKKLLLSDSGFYLCAWRGLAGTGSPLHFGNGTRLTVT.

The chain links TRBV6-1 to TRBJ2-3, with TRBD1 matching 10 bases. With 6 bases clipped from V and 3 bases from J, the junction kept 6 bases outside the gene matches. Germline CDR1 MNHNS, CDR2 SASEGT. This CDR3 has 15 residues. The CDR3 region is CASSLTGGTTDTQYF. In DNA form, the CDR3 reads TGTGCCAGCAGCTTGACAGGGGGCACAACAGATACGCAGTATTTT.

This chain connects TRBV5-5 to TRBJ2-7, with D uncertain. Trimming took off 4 bases at V and 3 bases at J, with 11 bases between the two ends. CDR1 is SGHKS and CDR2 is YYEKEE in the germline V gene (reference sequence). The CDR3 spans 13 residues. The CDR3 loop is CASSQELYYEQYF. CDR3 DNA: TGTGCCAGCAGCCAGGAGTTATACTACGAGCAGTACTTC.

J is TRBJ1-2 and V is TRBV19; D ambiguous. The V and J ends lost 3 bases and 3 bases respectively, with 11 bases between them. Germline V CDR1 and CDR2: LNHDA, SQIVND (reference sequence). This CDR3 has 14 residues. Here the CDR3 DNA reads TGTGCCAGTAGTATCGGAACGATCGACTATGGCTACACCTTC. This encodes CASSIGTIDYGYTF.

V usage is TRBV6-5 and J usage is TRBJ1-2; the match to TRBD1 covers 11 bases. The CDR3 loop spans 15 amino acids. Germline CDR1 is MNHEY and CDR2 is SVGAGI. With 2 bases clipped from V and 4 bases from J, the junction kept 3 bases outside the gene matches. The chain's CDR3 is CASSYRGTGGYGYTF. The DNA for the CDR3 is TGTGCCAGCAGTTACCGGGGGACAGGGGGCTATGGCTACACCTTC.

V usage is TRBV4-3 and J usage is TRBJ2-3; D may be TRBD2 (7 bases). Germline CDR1 and CDR2: LGHNA and YSLEER. The germline V and J ends were trimmed by 4 bases and 11 bases, with 13 bases remaining between them. The CDR3 is 12 residues long. The CDR3 loop reads CASSRGGGGQYF. As DNA, the CDR3 is TGCGCCAGCAGCCGCGGGGGCGGAGGGCAGTATTTT.

This clone was recorded only once. The rearrangement joins TRBV18 to TRBJ2-5; D remains unclear. The V end lost 0 bases, the J end lost 4 bases, and 9 bases lay between the germline ends. From germline, CDR1 is KGHSH and CDR2 LQKENI. This CDR3 is 14 amino acids long. The CDR3 region is CASSPPNEIETQYF. The CDR3 DNA reads TGTGCCAGCTCACCACCCAACGAGATAGAGACCCAGTACTTC.

The chain couples TRBV9 to TRBJ2-1; D is tentatively TRBD1 or TRBD2 (5 bases each). This CDR3 has 16 residues. Germline V gene data show CDR1 as SGDLS and CDR2 as YYNGEE. The V and J ends lost 3 bases and 4 bases respectively, with 17 bases between them. The CDR3 sequence: CASSDRGVGTYNEQFF. CDR3 bases: TGTGCCAGCAGCGACCGGGGCGTCGGAACTTACAATGAGCAGTTCTTC.

This chain uses TRBV4-2 with TRBJ2-7; 7 nucleotides agree with TRBD2. CDR3 size: 16 residues. Looked up from germline, CDR1 is LGHNA and CDR2 is YNFKEQ. The junction had 10 bases not matched to a gene; V was cut back by 1 base and J by 4 bases. The CDR3 sequence is CASSQVGGLAVYEQYF. In DNA, the CDR3 is TGTGCCAGCAGCCAAGTGGGTGGGCTAGCGGTGTACGAGCAGTACTTC.

The V and J genes are TRBV6-1 and TRBJ2-3; D remains unclear. The CDR3 is 13 amino acids. Trimming left V 1 base short and J 5 bases short, with 7 bases between. Germline V gene sequence: CDR1 MNHNS, CDR2 SASEGT. The CDR3 DNA reads as TGTGCCAGCAGTGAAGTTGGCCAAGATACGCAGTATTTT. It is translated as CASSEVGQDTQYF.

This chain uses TRBV2 with TRBJ2-1; TRBD1 aligns across 8 bases. CDR3 length: 14 amino acids. Losses at the gene ends were 6 bases for V and 3 bases for J; bases not matched to a gene: 4. CDR1 is SNHLY and CDR2 is FYNNEI in the germline V gene. The CDR3 loop is CASSGQGNYNEQFF. In DNA, the CDR3 is TGTGCCAGCAGCGGACAGGGCAACTACAATGAGCAGTTCTTC.

The chain couples TRBV18 to TRBJ1-5, with 9 bases lining up with TRBD1. The CDR3 loop spans 13 amino acids. Germline values: CDR1 KGHSH, CDR2 LQKENI. V dropped 3 bases and J dropped 11; count of bases not matched to a gene: 5. The CDR3 nucleotides read TGTGCCAGCTCACCGGGACAGGGTGGGTCCCAGCATTTT. The encoded protein is CASSPGQGGSQHF.

The V gene is TRBV28, the J gene TRBJ1-3; D not certain. The CDR3 is made up of 18 amino acids. Deletions cut 4 bases from V and 2 bases from J, with 21 bases between. Germline V CDR1 and CDR2: MDHEN, SYDVKM. The CDR3 protein is CASSSQRELFTPGNTIYF. The CDR3 coding sequence is TGTGCCAGCAGTTCCCAAAGGGAATTATTCACTCCTGGAAACACCATATATTTT.

This clone appeared a single time. This chain uses TRBV10-3 with TRBJ2-2, with 13 nucleotides matching TRBD2. Germline V gene lookup returns CDR1 ENHRY and CDR2 SYGVKD. Germline trimming cut 6 bases from V and 0 bases from J; bases unmatched to any gene: 7. The CDR3 runs 18 residues. In DNA form, the CDR3 reads TGTGCCATCAGCCGGACTAGCGGGAGTCTGGCGAACACCGGGGAGCTGTTTTTT. Its translation: CAISRTSGSLANTGELFF.